This T cell receptor beta chain was recorded in a study of Ad26.COV2.S vaccination and SARS-CoV-2 variants. As for the study in general: Donor joined the COV1001 Ad26.COV2.S trial arm. Once or twice, 56 days apart, Ad26.COV2.S was delivered intramuscularly.

Generated by immunoSEQ multiplex PCR, the TCRdb table keeps only in-frame clones and is missing some. The sample has 300,000 to 400,000 clones, roughly 85% seen once; the top ten hold around 3.3%. Treatment: 15 to 20 received Ad26.COV2.S at low or high dose, single or two shots; about 5 received placebo; per-sample allocation not given. Collection of samples fell on day 63 after the first vaccine or placebo injection. Recruitment in Boston yielded a donor of adult age, 18-55 years. The CDR3 has 13 amino acids. The germline V gene encodes CDR1 SGDLS and CDR2 YYNGEE. V gave up 3 bases and J gave up 3 bases, with 7 bases separating them.

The clonotype originates from a person between 18 and 59 years old who received the Ad26.COV2.S COVID-19 vaccine or a placebo. The material was peripheral blood, obtained in a trial of Ad26.COV2.S vaccine versus placebo. The chain is built from TRBV9 and TRBJ2-1; D is uncertain. The CDR3 sequence is CASSAAIYNEQFF. The CDR3 coding sequence is TGTGCCAGCAGCGCTGCCATCTACAATGAGCAGTTCTTC.